This T cell receptor beta chain was obtained from a study of blood T cell repertoires in COVID-19. About the research overall: Collection of acute and convalescent COVID-19 samples took place in the United States, Italy and Spain. Sources were T cells, B-cell-depleted T cells, or PBMCs; the material itself was cDNA or gDNA.

CDR1 and CDR2 (germline): SNHLY, FYNNEI. After removal of 8 bases from V and 1 base from J, the junction contained 8 bases not matched to a gene. This CDR3 is 15 amino acids long. Seattle patients were enrolled during active infection and followed longitudinally. In the authors' methods: Researchers report that nucleated cell counts were estimated from reference gene primer amplification. Sequencing was performed with immunoSEQ multiplex PCR; in TCRdb, only in-frame clones are kept and a portion is missing. V, J and clone size are taken as reported in that table, and D and trimming were inferred from the DNA itself. Of around 140,000 clones detected, 84% appear once; the ten largest clones hold around 9%. This clone was found once.

The TCR comes from a man aged 25-45 years with COVID-19, enrolled during active disease. V usage is TRBV2 and J usage is TRBJ1-5, with TRBD1 identical over 7 bases. The sample consisted of peripheral blood. The CDR3 here is CASLLEGASNQPQHF. For the CDR3, the DNA is TGTGCCAGCCTCCTGGAGGGGGCGAGCAATCAGCCCCAGCATTTT.